The clone carrying this T cell receptor (beta chain) was seen more than once but under ten times. Antigen unknown. The data originate from a study of neoadjuvant nivolumab and ipilimumab in lung cancer. Notes on the study in general: TCR richness and clonality were higher in tumors than adjacent uninvolved lung. Pretherapy blood TCR richness correlated positively with resected tumor richness.

With V trimmed by 8 bases and J by 3 bases, 13 bases remained unmatched. This CDR3 spans 15 amino acids. Germline lookup yields CDR1 KGHSH and CDR2 LQKENI. The assay was immunoSEQ multiplex PCR, and TCRdb's table has in-frame clones only and misses some. This sample carries some 13,000 clones, 95% of them seen once, and the ten largest clones take about 2.5%. The sample consisted of peripheral blood, taken after neoadjuvant nivolumab, alone or with ipilimumab, at or shortly before surgery. The origin of this receptor is an adult with non-small cell lung cancer. This sequence joins TRBV18 and TRBJ2-7; 7 nucleotides agree with TRBD1. The CDR3 DNA follows: TGTGCCAGCACAAACGCGAGGACAGGAGACTACGAGCAGTACTTC. Translating gives CASTNARTGDYEQYF.